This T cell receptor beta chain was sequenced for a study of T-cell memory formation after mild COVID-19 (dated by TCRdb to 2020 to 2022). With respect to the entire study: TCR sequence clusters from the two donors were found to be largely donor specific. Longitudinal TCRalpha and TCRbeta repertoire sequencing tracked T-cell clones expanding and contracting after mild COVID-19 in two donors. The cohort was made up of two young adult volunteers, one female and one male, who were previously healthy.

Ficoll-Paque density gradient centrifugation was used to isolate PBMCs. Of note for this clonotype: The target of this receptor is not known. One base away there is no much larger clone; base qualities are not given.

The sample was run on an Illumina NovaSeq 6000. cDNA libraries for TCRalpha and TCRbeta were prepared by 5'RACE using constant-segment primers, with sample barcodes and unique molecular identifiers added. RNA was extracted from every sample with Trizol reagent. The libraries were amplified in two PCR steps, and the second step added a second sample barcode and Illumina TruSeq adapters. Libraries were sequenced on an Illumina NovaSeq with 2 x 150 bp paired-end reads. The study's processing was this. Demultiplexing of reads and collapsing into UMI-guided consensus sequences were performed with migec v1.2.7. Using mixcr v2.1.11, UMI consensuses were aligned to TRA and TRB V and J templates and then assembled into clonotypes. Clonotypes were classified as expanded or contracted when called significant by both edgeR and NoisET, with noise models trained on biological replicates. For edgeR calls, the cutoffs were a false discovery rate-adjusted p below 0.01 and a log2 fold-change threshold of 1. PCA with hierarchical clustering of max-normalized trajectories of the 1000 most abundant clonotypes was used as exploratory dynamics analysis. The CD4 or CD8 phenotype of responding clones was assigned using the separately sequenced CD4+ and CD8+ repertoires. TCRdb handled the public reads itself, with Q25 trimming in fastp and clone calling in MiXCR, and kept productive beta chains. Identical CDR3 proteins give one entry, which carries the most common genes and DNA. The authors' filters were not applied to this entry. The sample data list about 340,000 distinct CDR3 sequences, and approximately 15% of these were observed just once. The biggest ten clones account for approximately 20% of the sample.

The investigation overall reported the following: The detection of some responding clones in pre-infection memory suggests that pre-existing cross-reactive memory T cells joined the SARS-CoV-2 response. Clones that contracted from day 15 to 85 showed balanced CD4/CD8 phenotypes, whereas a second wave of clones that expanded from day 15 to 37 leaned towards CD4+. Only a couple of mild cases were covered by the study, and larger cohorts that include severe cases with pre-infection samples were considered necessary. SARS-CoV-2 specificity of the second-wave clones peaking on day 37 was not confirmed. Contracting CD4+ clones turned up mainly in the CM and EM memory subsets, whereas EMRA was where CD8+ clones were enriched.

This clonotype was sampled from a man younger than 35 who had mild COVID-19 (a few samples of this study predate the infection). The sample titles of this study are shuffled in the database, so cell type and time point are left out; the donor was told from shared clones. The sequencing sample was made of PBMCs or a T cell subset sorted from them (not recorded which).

This receptor has the CDR3 CASSRQGYSNQPQHF. The DNA sequence is TGTGCCAGCAGTAGACAGGGGTATAGCAATCAGCCCCAGCATTTT. The chain employs TRBV27 and TRBJ1-5, with TRBD1 matching 8 junction bases. CDR1 and CDR2, looked up from the germline V gene (reference sequence), are MNHEY and SMNVEV. V and J are trimmed by 5 bases and 0 bases, and the gene matches miss 3 bases of the junction. The CDR3, cysteine through phenylalanine, is 15 amino acids long. Only the CDR3 DNA stays, 45 bases, in frame from base 1.